The entry below gives a single TCR beta chain sequence along with its context. No antigen is known for it. The data were obtained in a study of identical twins. Study-wide findings and caveats: Analyses based on zero insertions could be partly confounded by invariant MAIT and iNKT cells.

MiXCR, run by TCRdb on the 5' RACE reads, gives a single entry per CDR3 protein. The sample includes more than 600,000 distinct CDR3 sequences, 18% of them seen just once. In germline, CDR1 is SEHNR, CDR2 FQNEAQ (reference sequence). The CDR3 contains 15 residues. Trimming cost V 2 bases and J 7 bases; bases outside gene matches: 7. The sample was also reused in another study, on T cells expressing NK-cell markers. That publication notes: As a fraction of CD8+ T cells, dominant NKG2C+ clonotypes reached roughly 1.0-7.5% in six donors. It is unclear if expanded NKG2C-expressing clones target HCMV antigens.

Sequenced material: PBMCs. This receptor was taken from a woman under 30 in good health. V gene TRBV7-9 combines with J gene TRBJ2-1, with 8 bases matching TRBD2. In DNA form, the CDR3 reads TGTGCCAGCAGCTTAACGGCGGGGGGCCGAAATGAGCAGTTCTTC. It specifies CASSLTAGGRNEQFF.